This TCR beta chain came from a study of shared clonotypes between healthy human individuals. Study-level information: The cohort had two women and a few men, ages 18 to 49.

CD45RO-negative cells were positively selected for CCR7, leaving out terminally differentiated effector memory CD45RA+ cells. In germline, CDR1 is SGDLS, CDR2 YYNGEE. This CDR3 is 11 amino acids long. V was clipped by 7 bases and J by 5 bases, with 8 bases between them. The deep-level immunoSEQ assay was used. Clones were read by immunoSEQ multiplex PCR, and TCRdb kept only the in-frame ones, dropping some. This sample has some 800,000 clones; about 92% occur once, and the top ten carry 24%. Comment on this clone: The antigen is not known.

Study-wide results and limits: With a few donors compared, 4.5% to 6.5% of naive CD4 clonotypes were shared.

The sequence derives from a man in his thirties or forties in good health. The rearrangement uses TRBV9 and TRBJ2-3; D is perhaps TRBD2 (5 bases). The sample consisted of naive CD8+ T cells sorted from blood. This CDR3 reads CASGRKDTQYF. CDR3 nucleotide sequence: TGTGCCAGCGGGAGAAAAGATACGCAGTATTTT.